This TCR beta chain appears in the sequencing data of a study of cytotoxic CD8 clonotypes in ibrutinib-treated CLL. TCRdb keeps only in-frame clones here, not all; method: immunoSEQ multiplex PCR. The sample lists about 160,000 clones, roughly 77% occurring once. Looked up from germline, CDR1 is LGHNA and CDR2 is YNFKEQ. Deletions cut 3 bases from V and 1 base from J, with 7 bases between. The CDR3 extends over 14 amino acids. Sequenced here: PBMCs, sampled after 12 months of ibrutinib treatment. The chain carries TRBV4-2 and TRBJ1-3, with D possibly TRBD1 on 5 matching bases. This TCR was recovered from a human donor with chronic lymphocytic leukemia. The DNA for the CDR3 is TGTGCCAGCAGCCAGGGGACTTCTGGAAACACCATATATTTT. Encoded protein: CASSQGTSGNTIYF.